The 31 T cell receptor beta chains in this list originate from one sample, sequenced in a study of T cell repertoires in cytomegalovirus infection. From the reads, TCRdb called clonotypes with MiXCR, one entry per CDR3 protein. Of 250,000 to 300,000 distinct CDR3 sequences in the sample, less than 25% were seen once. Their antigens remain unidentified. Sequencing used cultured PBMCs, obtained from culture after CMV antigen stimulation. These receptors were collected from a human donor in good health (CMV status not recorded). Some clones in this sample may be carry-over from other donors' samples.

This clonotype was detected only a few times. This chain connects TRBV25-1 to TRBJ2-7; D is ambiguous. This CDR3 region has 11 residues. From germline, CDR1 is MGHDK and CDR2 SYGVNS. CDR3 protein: CASSDGYVQYV. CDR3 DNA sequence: TGTGCCAGCAGTGACGGTTACGTGCAGTACGTC.

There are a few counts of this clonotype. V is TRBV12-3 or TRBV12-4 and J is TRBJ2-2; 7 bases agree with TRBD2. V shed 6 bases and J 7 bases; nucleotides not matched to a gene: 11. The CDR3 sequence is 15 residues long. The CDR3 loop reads CASRPGLPRGGELFF. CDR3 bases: TGTGCCAGCAGACCGGGACTACCGAGGGGCGGGGAGCTGTTTTTT.

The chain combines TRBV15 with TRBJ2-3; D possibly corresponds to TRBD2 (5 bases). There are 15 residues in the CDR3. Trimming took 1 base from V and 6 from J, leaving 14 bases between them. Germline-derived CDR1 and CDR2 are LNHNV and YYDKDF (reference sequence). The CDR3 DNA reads TGTGCCACCAGCAGAGGGGGAGAGGGAGCGGATACGCAGTATTTT. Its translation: CATSRGGEGADTQYF.

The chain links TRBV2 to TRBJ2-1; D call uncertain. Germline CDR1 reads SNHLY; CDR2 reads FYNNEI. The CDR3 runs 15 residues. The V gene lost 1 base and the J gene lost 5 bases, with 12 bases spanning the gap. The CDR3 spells CASSEVSTGHNEQFF. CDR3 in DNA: TGTGCCAGCAGTGAAGTGTCTACCGGACACAATGAGCAGTTCTTC.

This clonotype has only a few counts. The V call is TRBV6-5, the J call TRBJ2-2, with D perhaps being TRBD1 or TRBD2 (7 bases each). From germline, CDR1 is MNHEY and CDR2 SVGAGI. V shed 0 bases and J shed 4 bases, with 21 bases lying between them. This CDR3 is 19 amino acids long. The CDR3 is CASSYSQQGGGGSTGELFF. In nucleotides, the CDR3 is TGTGCCAGCAGTTACTCGCAACAGGGAGGGGGCGGGAGCACCGGGGAGCTGTTTTTT.

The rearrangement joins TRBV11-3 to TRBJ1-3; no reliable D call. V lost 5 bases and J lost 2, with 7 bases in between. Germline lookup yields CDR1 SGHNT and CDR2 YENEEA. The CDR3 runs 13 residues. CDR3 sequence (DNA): TGTGCCAGCAGCCTCTCGGCTGGAAACACCATATATTTT. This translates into CASSLSAGNTIYF. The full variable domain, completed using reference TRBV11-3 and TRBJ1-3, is EAGVVQSPRYKIIEKKQPVAFWCNPISGHNTLYWYLQNLGQGPELLIRYENEEAVDDSQLPKDRFSAERLKGVDSTLKIQPAELGDSAVYLCASSLSAGNTIYFGEGSWLTVV.

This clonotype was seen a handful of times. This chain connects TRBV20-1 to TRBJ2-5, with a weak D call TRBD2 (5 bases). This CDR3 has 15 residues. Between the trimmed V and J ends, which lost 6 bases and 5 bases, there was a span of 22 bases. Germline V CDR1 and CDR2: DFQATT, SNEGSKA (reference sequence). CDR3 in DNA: TGCAGTGCCGGAACGGGGATCTCGGGCTTGGAGACCCAGTACTTC. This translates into CSAGTGISGLETQYF.

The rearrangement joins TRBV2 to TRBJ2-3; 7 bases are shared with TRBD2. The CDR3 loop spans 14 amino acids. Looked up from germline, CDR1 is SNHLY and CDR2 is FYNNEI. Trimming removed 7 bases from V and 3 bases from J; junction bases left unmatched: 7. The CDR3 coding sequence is TGTGCCAGCAACGACCCGGGAGGAACAGATACGCAGTATTTT. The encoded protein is CASNDPGGTDTQYF.

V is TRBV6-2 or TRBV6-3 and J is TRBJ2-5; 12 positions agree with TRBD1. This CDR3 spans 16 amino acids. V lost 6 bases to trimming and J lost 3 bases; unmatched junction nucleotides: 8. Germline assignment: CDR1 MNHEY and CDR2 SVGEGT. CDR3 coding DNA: TGTGCCAGCAGGACCTGGGACAGGGGGCATGAAGAGACCCAGTACTTC. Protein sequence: CASRTWDRGHEETQYF.

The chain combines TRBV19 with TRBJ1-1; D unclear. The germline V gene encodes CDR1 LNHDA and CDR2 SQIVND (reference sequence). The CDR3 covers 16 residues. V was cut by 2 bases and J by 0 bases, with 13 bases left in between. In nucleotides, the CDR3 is TGTGCCAGTAGTATACGTCTAAGGTCTATGAACACTGAAGCTTTCTTT. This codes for CASSIRLRSMNTEAFF.

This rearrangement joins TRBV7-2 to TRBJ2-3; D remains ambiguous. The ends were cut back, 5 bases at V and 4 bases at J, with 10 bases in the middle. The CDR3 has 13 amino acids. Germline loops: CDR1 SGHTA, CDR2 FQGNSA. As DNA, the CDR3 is TGTGCCAGCAGCACAAACGAGGCAGATACGCAGTATTTT. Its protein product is CASSTNEADTQYF.

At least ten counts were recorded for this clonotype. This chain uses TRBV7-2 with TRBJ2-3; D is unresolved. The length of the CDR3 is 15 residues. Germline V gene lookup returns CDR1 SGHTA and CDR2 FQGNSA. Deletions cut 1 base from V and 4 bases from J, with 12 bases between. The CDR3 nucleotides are TGTGCCAGCAGCTTAGGGGCACCTCCGGCAGATACGCAGTATTTT. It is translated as CASSLGAPPADTQYF.

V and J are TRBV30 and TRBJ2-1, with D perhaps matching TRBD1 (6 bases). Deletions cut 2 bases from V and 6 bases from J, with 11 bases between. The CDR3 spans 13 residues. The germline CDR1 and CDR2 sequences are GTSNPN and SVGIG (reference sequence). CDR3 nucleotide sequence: TGTGCCTGGAGTATGACAGGACCCAATGAGCAGTTCTTC. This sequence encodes CAWSMTGPNEQFF.

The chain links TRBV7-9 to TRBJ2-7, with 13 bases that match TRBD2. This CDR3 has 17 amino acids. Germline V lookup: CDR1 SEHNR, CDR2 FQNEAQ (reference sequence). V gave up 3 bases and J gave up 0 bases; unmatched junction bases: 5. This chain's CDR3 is CASSFGTSGTYSYEQYF. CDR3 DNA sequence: TGTGCCAGCAGCTTCGGGACTAGCGGGACCTACTCCTACGAGCAGTACTTC.

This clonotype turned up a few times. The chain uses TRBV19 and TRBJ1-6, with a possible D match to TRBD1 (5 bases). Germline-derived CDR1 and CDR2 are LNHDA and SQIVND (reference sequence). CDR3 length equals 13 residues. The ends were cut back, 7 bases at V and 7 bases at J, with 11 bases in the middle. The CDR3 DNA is TGTGCCAGTAAGCAGGGTGGAAATTCACCCCTCCACTTT. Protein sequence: CASKQGGNSPLHF. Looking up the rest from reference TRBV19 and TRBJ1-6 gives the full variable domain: DGGITQSPKYLFRKEGQNVTLSCEQNLNHDAMYWYRQDPGQGLRLIYYSQIVNDFQKGDIAEGYSVSREKKESFPLTVTSAQKNPTAFYLCASKQGGNSPLHFGNGTRLTVT.

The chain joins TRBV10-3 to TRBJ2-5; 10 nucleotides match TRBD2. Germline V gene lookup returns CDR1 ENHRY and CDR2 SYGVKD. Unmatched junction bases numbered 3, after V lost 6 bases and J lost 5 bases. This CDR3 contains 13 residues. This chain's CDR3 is CAIRGTSEETQYF. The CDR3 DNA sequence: TGTGCCATCAGGGGGACTAGCGAGGAGACCCAGTACTTC.

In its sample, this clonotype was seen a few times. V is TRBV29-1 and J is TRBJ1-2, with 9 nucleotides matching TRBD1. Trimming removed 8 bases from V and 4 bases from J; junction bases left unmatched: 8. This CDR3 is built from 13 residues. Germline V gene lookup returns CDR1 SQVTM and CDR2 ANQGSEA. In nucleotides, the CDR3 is TGCAGCACCTTGACAGGGGGAGTCTATGGCTACACCTTC. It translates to CSTLTGGVYGYTF.

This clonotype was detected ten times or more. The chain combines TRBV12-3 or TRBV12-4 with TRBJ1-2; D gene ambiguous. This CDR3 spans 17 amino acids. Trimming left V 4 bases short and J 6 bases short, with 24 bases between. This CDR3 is CASSSHQGRRASNGYTF. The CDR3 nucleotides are TGTGCCAGCAGTTCTCACCAAGGGAGACGTGCTTCCAATGGCTACACCTTC.

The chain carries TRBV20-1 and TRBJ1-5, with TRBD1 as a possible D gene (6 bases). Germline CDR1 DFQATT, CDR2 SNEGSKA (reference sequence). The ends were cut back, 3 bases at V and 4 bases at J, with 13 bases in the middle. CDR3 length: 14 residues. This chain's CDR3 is CSASRGAGNQPQHF. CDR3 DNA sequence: TGCAGTGCTAGCAGGGGCGCCGGGAATCAGCCCCAGCATTTT.

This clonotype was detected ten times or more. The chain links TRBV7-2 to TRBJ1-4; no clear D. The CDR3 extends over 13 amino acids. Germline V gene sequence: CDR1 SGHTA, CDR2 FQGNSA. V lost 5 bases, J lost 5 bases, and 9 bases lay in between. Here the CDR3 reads CASSERNNEKLFF. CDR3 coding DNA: TGTGCCAGCAGCGAACGGAACAATGAAAAACTGTTTTTT.

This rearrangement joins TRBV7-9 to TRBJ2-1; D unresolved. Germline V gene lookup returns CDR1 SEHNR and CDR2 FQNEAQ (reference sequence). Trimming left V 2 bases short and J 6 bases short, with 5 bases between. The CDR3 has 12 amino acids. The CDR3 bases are TGTGCCAGCAGCTTAAGGTCCAATGAGCAGTTCTTC. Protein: CASSLRSNEQFF.

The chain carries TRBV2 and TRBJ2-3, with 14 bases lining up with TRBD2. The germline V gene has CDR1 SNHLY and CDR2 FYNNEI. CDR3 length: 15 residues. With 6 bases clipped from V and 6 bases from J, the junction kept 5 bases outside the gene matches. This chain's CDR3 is CASRQGLAGADTQYF. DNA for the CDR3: TGTGCCAGCAGGCAGGGACTAGCGGGGGCGGATACGCAGTATTTT.

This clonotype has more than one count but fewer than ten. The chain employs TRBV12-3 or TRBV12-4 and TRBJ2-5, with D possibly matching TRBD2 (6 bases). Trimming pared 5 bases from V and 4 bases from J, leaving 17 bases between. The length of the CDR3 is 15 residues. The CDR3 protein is CASSPLGGGGETQYF. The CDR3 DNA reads TGTGCCAGCAGTCCCTTGGGGGGTGGAGGAGAGACCCAGTACTTC.

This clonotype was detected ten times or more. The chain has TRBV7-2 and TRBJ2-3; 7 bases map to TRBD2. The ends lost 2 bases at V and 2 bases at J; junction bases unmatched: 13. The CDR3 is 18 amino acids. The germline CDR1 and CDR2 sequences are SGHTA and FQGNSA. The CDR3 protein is CASSLKAASGTYTDTQYF. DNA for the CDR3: TGTGCCAGCAGCTTAAAAGCGGCTAGCGGAACCTACACAGATACGCAGTATTTT.

CDR3 coding DNA: TGTGCCAGCAGCGACGTCCGGGTAGCGGGACCTTGGAGCTCCTACAATGAGCAGTTCTTC. This gives the protein CASSDVRVAGPWSSYNEQFF. The chain carries TRBV9 and TRBJ2-1; 8 nucleotides align to TRBD2. This CDR3 comprises 20 residues. V shed 3 bases and J 0 bases; nucleotides not matched to a gene: 17. CDR1 and CDR2 from the germline V gene are SGDLS and YYNGEE.

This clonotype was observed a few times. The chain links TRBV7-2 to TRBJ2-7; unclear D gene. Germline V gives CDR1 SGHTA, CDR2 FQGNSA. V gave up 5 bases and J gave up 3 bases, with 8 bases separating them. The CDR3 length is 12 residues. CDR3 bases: TGTGCCAGCAGCGATATAGGCTACGAGCAGTACTTC. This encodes CASSDIGYEQYF.

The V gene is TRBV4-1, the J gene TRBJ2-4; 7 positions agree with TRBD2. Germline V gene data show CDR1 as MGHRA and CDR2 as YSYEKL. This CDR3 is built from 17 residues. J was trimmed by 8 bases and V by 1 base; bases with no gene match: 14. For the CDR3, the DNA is TGCGCCAGCAGCCAAGTCCCGGGGAGGGGCGGGGTAGACATTCAGTACTTC. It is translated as CASSQVPGRGGVDIQYF.

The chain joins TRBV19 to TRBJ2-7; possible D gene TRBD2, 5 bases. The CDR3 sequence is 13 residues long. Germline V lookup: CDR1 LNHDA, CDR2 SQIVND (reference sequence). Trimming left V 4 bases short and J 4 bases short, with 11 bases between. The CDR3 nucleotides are TGTGCCAGTAGTAGTATTCCGGGGTACGAGCAGTACTTC. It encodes CASSSIPGYEQYF.

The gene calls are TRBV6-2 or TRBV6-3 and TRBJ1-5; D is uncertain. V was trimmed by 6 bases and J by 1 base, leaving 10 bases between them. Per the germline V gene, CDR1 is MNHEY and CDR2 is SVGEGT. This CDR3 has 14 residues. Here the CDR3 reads CASSFVVSNQPQHF. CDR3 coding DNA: TGTGCCAGCAGCTTTGTGGTGAGCAATCAGCCCCAGCATTTT.

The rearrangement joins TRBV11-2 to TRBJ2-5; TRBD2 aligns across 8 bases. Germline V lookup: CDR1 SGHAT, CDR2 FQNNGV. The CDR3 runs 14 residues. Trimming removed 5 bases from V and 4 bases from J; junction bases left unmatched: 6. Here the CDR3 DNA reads TGTGCCAGCAGCCCCAGCGGGAGCGTAGAGACCCAGTACTTC. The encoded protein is CASSPSGSVETQYF. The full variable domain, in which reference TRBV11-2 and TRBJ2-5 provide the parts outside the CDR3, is EAGVAQSPRYKIIEKRQSVAFWCNPISGHATLYWYQQILGQGPKLLIQFQNNGVVDDSQLPKDRFSAERLKGVDSTLKIQPAKLEDSAVYLCASSPSGSVETQYFGPGTRLLVL.

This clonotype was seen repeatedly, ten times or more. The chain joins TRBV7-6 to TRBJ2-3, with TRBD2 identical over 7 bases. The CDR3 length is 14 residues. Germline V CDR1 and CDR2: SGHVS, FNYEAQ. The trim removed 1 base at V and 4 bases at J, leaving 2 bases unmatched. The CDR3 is CASSLGTRADTQYF. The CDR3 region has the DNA TGTGCCAGCAGCTTAGGGACTAGAGCAGATACGCAGTATTTT. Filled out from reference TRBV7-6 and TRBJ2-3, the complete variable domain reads GAGVSQSPRYKVTKRGQDVALRCDPISGHVSLYWYRQALGQGPEFLTYFNYEAQQDKSGLPNDRFSAERPEGSISTLTIQRTEQRDSAMYRCASSLGTRADTQYFGPGTRLTVL.